Listed below are T cell receptor beta chains from one sample, sequenced in a study of identical twins. TCRdb re-called the 5' RACE reads through MiXCR, storing one row per CDR3 protein. The sample yields about 530,000 distinct CDR3 sequences, approximately 20% seen once. The data were also submitted as part of a second study, on yellow fever vaccine responses in identical twins.

Sequenced sample: CD4+ T cells sorted from blood. These TCRs come from a woman aged 18-29 years in good health. Both conserved end residues are part of each CDR3. The D gene is left open where the match is weak. Clone size is stated in some rows and not others, as once, few, many or a class when expanded.

TRBV6-1,.,TRBD1,TRBJ1-2,TGTGCCAGCACCCGAACGGACAGGGCCTATGGCTACACCTTC,CASTRTDRAYGYTF
TRBV15,.,.,TRBJ2-2,TGTGCCACCAGCAGAGATATCCAGATAACCGGGGAGCTGTTTTTT,CATSRDIQITGELFF
TRBV4-1,.,TRBD2,TRBJ2-3,TGCGCCAGCAGCCAAGGACTAGCGGAGATCAGCACAGATACGCAGTATTTT,CASSQGLAEISTDTQYF
TRBV9,.,.,TRBJ2-2,TGTGCCAGCAGCGTAGCCCTTTGGGACACCGGGGAGCTGTTTTTT,CASSVALWDTGELFF
TRBV6-2/TRBV6-3,.,TRBD1,TRBJ2-1,TGTGCCAGCAGTTCATTCAGACAGGGGGCGCGGGAGCAGTTCTTC,CASSSFRQGAREQFF
TRBV12-3/TRBV12-4,.,.,TRBJ1-4,TGTGCCAGCAGTTCCAGGACGGAAAAACTGTTTTTT,CASSSRTEKLFF
TRBV28,few,.,TRBJ1-5,TGTGCCAGCAGTTCGACCGGGAGGGCTGGTCAGCCCCAGCATTTT,CASSSTGRAGQPQHF
TRBV18,once,.,TRBJ1-1,TGTGCCAGCTCACCACCGACAGCTATGAACACTGAAGCTTTCTTT,CASSPPTAMNTEAFF
TRBV5-1,few,TRBD2,TRBJ2-1,TGCGCCAGCAGCGCTCCCGGGACTAGCGGTGATGAGCAGTTCTTC,CASSAPGTSGDEQFF
TRBV3-1,.,TRBD1,TRBJ2-7,TGTGCCAGCAGCCGACCGGGACAGGGAAGGAACGAGCAGTACTTC,CASSRPGQGRNEQYF
TRBV7-3,many,.,TRBJ2-3,TGTGCCAGCAGCGCACAGGGTACAGATACGCAGTATTTT,CASSAQGTDTQYF
TRBV3-1,many,TRBD1,TRBJ2-1,TGTGCCAGCAGCCTAGGGACAGGGGAGATCAATGAGCAGTTCTTC,CASSLGTGEINEQFF
TRBV12-3/TRBV12-4,few,TRBD1,TRBJ1-5,TGTGCCAGCAACCGACAGGGGGCCAATCAGCCCCAGCATTTT,CASNRQGANQPQHF
TRBV4-2,.,TRBD2,TRBJ2-3,TGTGCCAGCAGCCCTACTCCAGCGGGAAGCACAGATACGCAGTATTTT,CASSPTPAGSTDTQYF
TRBV5-1,.,.,TRBJ2-1,TGCGCCAGCAGCACCCGGACGGTTTCGGGTTTGAGTGAGCAGTTCTTC,CASSTRTVSGLSEQFF
TRBV4-1,few,TRBD2,TRBJ2-2,TGCGCCAGCAGCCCTTCGACTAGCGGGAGGACCGGGGAGCTGTTTTTT,CASSPSTSGRTGELFF
TRBV20-1,few,.,TRBJ1-1,TGCAGTGCTAGAAGGGCGGGTGAAGCTTTCTTT,CSARRAGEAFF
TRBV5-1,.,.,TRBJ1-5,TGCGCCAGCAGTCCCGCGGGGGAGAGCAATCAGCCCCAGCATTTT,CASSPAGESNQPQHF
TRBV11-3,.,.,TRBJ1-1,TGTGCCAGCAGCTTATCCCTTTGGGCTACCACTGAAGCTTTCTTT,CASSLSLWATTEAFF
TRBV6-2/TRBV6-3,few,.,TRBJ2-2,TGTGCCACCCCTAAGGGCGGGAACACCGGGGAGCTGTTTTTT,CATPKGGNTGELFF
TRBV29-1,few,.,TRBJ2-1,TGCAGCGTTGACGGGCAGGGTACCTACAATGAGCAGTTCTTC,CSVDGQGTYNEQFF
TRBV7-6,few,TRBD2,TRBJ2-1,TGTGCCAGCAGCTTTCTAGCGGGGGACAATGAGCAGTTCTTC,CASSFLAGDNEQFF
TRBV12-5,.,.,TRBJ2-6,TGTGCTAGTGGTTCCGCAGGGTCTGGGGCCAACGTCCTGACTTTC,CASGSAGSGANVLTF
TRBV6-6,few,.,TRBJ1-1,TGTGCCAGCAGGGAGTGGACCACTGAAGCTTTCTTT,CASREWTTEAFF
TRBV12-3/TRBV12-4,few,.,TRBJ2-2,TGTGCCAGCAGTATTGGCGGGGCCGGGGAGCTGTTTTTT,CASSIGGAGELFF
TRBV12-3/TRBV12-4,once,.,TRBJ2-5,TGTGCCAGCGGTGGCCCGCCGCGAGAGACCCAGTACTTC,CASGGPPRETQYF
TRBV20-1,.,TRBD1,TRBJ2-6,TGCAGTGCTAGGACAGGGGCCCGGTCTGGGGCCAACGTCCTGACTTTC,CSARTGARSGANVLTF
TRBV5-1,.,.,TRBJ1-1,TGCGCCAGCAGCTTGGATTCAGACCCGAACACTGAAGCTTTCTTT,CASSLDSDPNTEAFF
TRBV7-8,.,.,TRBJ2-3,TGTGCCAGCAGCGGACGGGACTTTCTGGGCACAGATACGCAGTATTTT,CASSGRDFLGTDTQYF
TRBV6-2/TRBV6-3,once,.,TRBJ2-5,TGTGCCAGCAGTTACTATCAGGGGATCCAAGAGACCCAGTACTTC,CASSYYQGIQETQYF
TRBV20-1,.,.,TRBJ2-5,TGCTGTGCGCTCGTAGCGACCCAGTACTTC,CCALVATQYF
TRBV29-1,.,TRBD2,TRBJ2-1,TGCAGCGCCGGACTAGCGGTATACAATGAGCAGTTCTTC,CSAGLAVYNEQFF
TRBV10-3,.,.,TRBJ1-3,TGTGCCATCAGTGAAGTCTCTGGAAACACCATATATTTT,CAISEVSGNTIYF
TRBV3-1,.,.,TRBJ2-3,TGTGCCAGCAGCCGTGAATCTTTACTGGGGGCGGGGATCTCAGATACGCAGTATTTT,CASSRESLLGAGISDTQYF
TRBV5-1,.,TRBD2,TRBJ2-7,TGCGCCAGCAGCTTGGATGTGAGCGGGAGGCCGAGCTCCTACGAGCAGTACTTC,CASSLDVSGRPSSYEQYF
TRBV28,few,.,TRBJ1-2,TGTGCCAGCAGTCTGACAGGACCGTCGGGCTACACCTTC,CASSLTGPSGYTF
TRBV14,.,.,TRBJ2-4,TGTGCCAGCAGCCCGAGAACTAGCACCAAGACCAAAAACATTCAGTACTTC,CASSPRTSTKTKNIQYF
TRBV11-2,.,.,TRBJ2-3,TGTGCCAGCAGCTTACGTCTAAGGCCTAGCACAGATACGCAGTATTTT,CASSLRLRPSTDTQYF
TRBV2,medium-sized,.,TRBJ2-7,TGTGCCAGCAGCGTTCTAGGGGAAGGTTCCGAGCAGTACTTC,CASSVLGEGSEQYF
TRBV5-1,many,TRBD2,TRBJ2-1,TGCGCCAGCAGCTTGGAGGGAGGGCCGAATGAGCAGTTCTTC,CASSLEGGPNEQFF
TRBV7-2,.,.,TRBJ1-1,TGTGCCAGCAGCTTAGAGTCGTTCGCTGAAGCTTTCTTT,CASSLESFAEAFF
TRBV12-3/TRBV12-4,.,.,TRBJ2-1,TGTGCCAGCAGCCCTACGCCAAGGGGACGAAATGAGCAGTTCTTC,CASSPTPRGRNEQFF
TRBV27,.,.,TRBJ2-1,TGTGCCAGCACTCGATCCGGGGACAATGAGCAGTTCTTC,CASTRSGDNEQFF
TRBV6-1,.,.,TRBJ1-5,TGTGCCAGCAGGAAACACAGGGGCAATCAGCCCCAGCATTTT,CASRKHRGNQPQHF
TRBV7-8,many,.,TRBJ2-5,TGTGCCAGCAGCTTAGTAGCCAATGGGGTCCAAGAGACCCAGTACTTC,CASSLVANGVQETQYF
TRBV20-1,many,.,TRBJ2-3,TGCAGTGCTAGAGATATGTACGGACACAATACGCAGTATTTT,CSARDMYGHNTQYF
TRBV7-2,.,.,TRBJ2-3,TGTGCCAGCAGCTTAGTAGGGATTACCACAGATACGCAGTATTTT,CASSLVGITTDTQYF
TRBV5-1,few,TRBD2,TRBJ2-2,TGCGCCAGCAGTCCGGGACTAGCGGGAGTCAGGACCGGGGAGCTGTTTTTT,CASSPGLAGVRTGELFF
TRBV5-1,few,.,TRBJ1-2,TGCGCCAGCAGCTCCCCCGGTCGGGGTGACGGCTACACCTTC,CASSSPGRGDGYTF
TRBV5-5,few,TRBD1,TRBJ2-5,TGTGCCAGCAGCCCCCGACAGGGAATAGGCGAGACCCAGTACTTC,CASSPRQGIGETQYF
TRBV12-3/TRBV12-4,.,.,TRBJ1-1,TGTGCCAGCAGTCCGCCCCGCGGCACTGAAGCTTTCTTT,CASSPPRGTEAFF
TRBV28,.,TRBD1,TRBJ1-2,TGTGCCAGCAGTCCCCTACAGGGGGGCTATGGCTACACCTTC,CASSPLQGGYGYTF
TRBV20-1,.,TRBD2,TRBJ2-3,TGCAGTGCTATAGGGGGACTAGCGGGAGTTCGAGATACGCAGTATTTT,CSAIGGLAGVRDTQYF
TRBV24-1,.,.,TRBJ2-1,TGTGCCACATCAACCCGGGGACTGAAAATAGATGAGCAGTTCTTC,CATSTRGLKIDEQFF
TRBV3-1,many,.,TRBJ1-5,TGTGCCAGCAGCGACCGGGGCCGCAATCAGCCCCAGCATTTT,CASSDRGRNQPQHF
TRBV11-2,.,.,TRBJ2-7,TGTGCCAGCAGCTTAGTCCGACCGGGCGAGCAGTACTTC,CASSLVRPGEQYF
TRBV7-3,.,.,TRBJ2-1,TGTGCCAGCAGCTTAGACTCCTTGGCTCGTGAGCAGTTCTTC,CASSLDSLAREQFF
TRBV7-8,few,TRBD2,TRBJ2-3,TGTGCCAGCAGCCAAGTGACCGGGACTAGCGGCCTACAGTATTTT,CASSQVTGTSGLQYF
TRBV10-3,.,TRBD1,TRBJ2-7,TGTGCCATCAGCTGGACAGGGGCCGAGCAGTACTTC,CAISWTGAEQYF